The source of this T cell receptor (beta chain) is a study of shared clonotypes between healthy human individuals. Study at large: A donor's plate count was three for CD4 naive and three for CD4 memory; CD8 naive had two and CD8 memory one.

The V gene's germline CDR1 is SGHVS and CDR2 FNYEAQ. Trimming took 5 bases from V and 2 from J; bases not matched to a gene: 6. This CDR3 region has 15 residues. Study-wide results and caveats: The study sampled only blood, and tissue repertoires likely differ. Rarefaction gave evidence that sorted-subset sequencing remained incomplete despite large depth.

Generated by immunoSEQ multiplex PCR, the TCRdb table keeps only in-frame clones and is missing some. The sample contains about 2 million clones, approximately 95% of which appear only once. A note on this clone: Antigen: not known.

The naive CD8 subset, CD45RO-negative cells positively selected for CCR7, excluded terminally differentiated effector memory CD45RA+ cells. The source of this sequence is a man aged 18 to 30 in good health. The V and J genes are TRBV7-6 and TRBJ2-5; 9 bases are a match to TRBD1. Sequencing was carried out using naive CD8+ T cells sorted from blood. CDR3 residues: CASSQDRGVQETQYF. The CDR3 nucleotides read TGTGCCAGCAGCCAGGACAGGGGTGTACAAGAGACCCAGTACTTC.